This T cell receptor beta chain emerged from a study of tumor and adjacent non-tumor tissue in lung cancer. In regard to this clonotype: A junction boundary mismatches the germline segment, possibly from a read error.

No cell sorting was done before RNA was extracted from the tissue. The CDR3 loop spans 15 amino acids. Germline CDR1 reads MNHEY; CDR2 reads SVGAGI. TCRbeta libraries were built with three rounds of nested PCR, modified from ARM-PCR. Each CDR3 protein gets one entry after TCRdb re-called the multiplex PCR reads with MiXCR. The table records about 120,000 distinct CDR3 sequences, approximately 84% of them present only once. The chain joins TRBV6-5 to TRBJ2-5; TRBD2 matches 9 bases. The sequence derives from a man between 65 and 85 years old with non-small cell lung cancer. The sample was lung tumor tissue. CDR3 bases: TGTGCCAACAGTTACCTAGCGGGGTCGGCAGAGAGCCAGTACTTC. Protein: CANSYLAGSAESQYF.